This T cell receptor beta chain was recovered during a study of shared clonotypes between healthy human individuals. General study results and limits: Blood was the sole source, and tissue repertoires probably differ. Non-shared clonotypes had lower generation probabilities than clonotypes shared by all four sorted-subset donors.

The naive CD8 subset, CD45RO-negative cells positively selected for CCR7, excluded terminally differentiated effector memory CD45RA+ cells. On this clone itself: Its antigen is as yet unknown.

The repertoire was sequenced with immunoSEQ multiplex PCR; TCRdb's copy has only in-frame clones and lacks some. The sample records roughly 2.1 million clones, about 92% being singletons. Germline CDR1 and CDR2: SQVTM and ANQGSEA. There are 17 residues in the CDR3. After removal of 5 bases from V and 1 base from J, the junction contained 12 bases not matched to a gene. The chain carries TRBV29-1 and TRBJ2-1, with 9 bases matching TRBD2. The sample consisted of naive CD8+ T cells from PBMCs. The sequence was collected from a young man in good health. Some clones in this sample may be carry-over from other donors' samples. CDR3 sequence (DNA): TGCAGCGTTAATGGGATCGAGCGGGAGGAATCCTACAATGAGCAGTTCTTC. Translated: CSVNGIEREESYNEQFF.